This TCR beta chain came from a study of blood T cell repertoires in COVID-19. Per the original data handling: Amplification of reference gene primers was used by the study to estimate nucleated cell counts. Only in-frame clones appear in the TCRdb table, and some are missing; sequencing was by immunoSEQ multiplex PCR. The DNA gave D and trimming, while V, J and clone size come from that table. The sample has a few hundred thousand clones; more than 75% are singletons. Germline-derived CDR1 and CDR2 are KGHDR and SFDVKD. The J segment lost 5 bases and the V segment lost 3 bases, leaving 10 bases of the junction unmatched. This CDR3 contains 16 residues.

The rearrangement uses TRBV24-1 and TRBJ2-5, with TRBD1 matching over 8 bases. Specimen: peripheral blood. The clonotype comes from a woman under 40 with COVID-19, enrolled during active disease. The CDR3 nucleotides are TGTGCCACCAGTGATCCTCGGGGACAGGAGAGGGAGACCCAGTACTTC. As protein: CATSDPRGQERETQYF.